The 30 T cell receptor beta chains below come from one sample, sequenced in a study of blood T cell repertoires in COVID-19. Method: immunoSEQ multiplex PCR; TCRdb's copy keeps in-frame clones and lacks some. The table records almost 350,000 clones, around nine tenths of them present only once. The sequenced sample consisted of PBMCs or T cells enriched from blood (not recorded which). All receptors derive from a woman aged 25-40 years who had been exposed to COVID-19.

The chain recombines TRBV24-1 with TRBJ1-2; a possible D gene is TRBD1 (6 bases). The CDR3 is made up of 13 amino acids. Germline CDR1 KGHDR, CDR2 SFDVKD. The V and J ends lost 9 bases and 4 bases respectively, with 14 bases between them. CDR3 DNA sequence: TGTGCCACCTCCCCGGACAGAACCTATGGCTACACCTTC. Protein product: CATSPDRTYGYTF.

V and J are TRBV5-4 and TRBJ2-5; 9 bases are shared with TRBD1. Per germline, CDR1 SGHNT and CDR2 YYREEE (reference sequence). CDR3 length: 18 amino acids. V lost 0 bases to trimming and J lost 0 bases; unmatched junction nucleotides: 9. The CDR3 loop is CASSLVGTGRVYQETQYF. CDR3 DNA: TGTGCCAGCAGCTTGGTTGGGACAGGGAGGGTGTACCAAGAGACCCAGTACTTC.

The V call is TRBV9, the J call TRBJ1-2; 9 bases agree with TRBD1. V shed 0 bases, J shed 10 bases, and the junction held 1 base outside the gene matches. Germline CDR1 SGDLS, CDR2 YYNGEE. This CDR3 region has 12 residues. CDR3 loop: CASSVGDRDYTF. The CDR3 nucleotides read TGTGCCAGCAGCGTAGGGGACAGGGACTACACCTTC.

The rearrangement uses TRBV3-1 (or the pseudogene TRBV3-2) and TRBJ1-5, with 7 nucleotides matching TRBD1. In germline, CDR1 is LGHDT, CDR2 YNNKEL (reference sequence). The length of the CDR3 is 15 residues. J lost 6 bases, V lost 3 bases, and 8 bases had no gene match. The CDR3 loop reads CASSQTGKLSQPQHF. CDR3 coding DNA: TGTGCCAGCAGCCAGACAGGGAAGTTGAGTCAGCCCCAGCATTTT.

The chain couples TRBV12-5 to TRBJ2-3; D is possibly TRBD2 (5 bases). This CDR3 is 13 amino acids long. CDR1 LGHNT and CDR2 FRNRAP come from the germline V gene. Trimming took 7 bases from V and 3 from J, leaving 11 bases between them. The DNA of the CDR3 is TGTGCTAGTGCCGTCCGGGGAACAGATACGCAGTATTTT. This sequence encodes CASAVRGTDTQYF.

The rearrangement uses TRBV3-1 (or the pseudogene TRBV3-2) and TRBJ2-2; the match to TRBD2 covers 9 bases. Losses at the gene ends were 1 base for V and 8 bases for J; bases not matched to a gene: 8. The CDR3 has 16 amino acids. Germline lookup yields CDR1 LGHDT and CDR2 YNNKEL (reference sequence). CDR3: CASSQGVAGVAGELFF. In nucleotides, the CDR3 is TGTGCCAGCAGCCAAGGGGTAGCGGGAGTCGCGGGGGAGCTGTTTTTT.

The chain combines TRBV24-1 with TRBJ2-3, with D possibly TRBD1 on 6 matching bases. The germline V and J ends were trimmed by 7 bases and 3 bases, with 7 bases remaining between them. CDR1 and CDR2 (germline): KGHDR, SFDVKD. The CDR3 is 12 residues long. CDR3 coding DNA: TGTGCCACCAGAACAGGGACAGATACGCAGTATTTT. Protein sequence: CATRTGTDTQYF.

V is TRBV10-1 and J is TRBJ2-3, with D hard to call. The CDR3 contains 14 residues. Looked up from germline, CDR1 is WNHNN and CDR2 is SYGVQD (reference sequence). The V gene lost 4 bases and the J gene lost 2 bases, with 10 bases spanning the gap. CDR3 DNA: TGCGCCAGCAGTGGCCAAAAGCTCACAGATACGCAGTATTTT. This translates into CASSGQKLTDTQYF.

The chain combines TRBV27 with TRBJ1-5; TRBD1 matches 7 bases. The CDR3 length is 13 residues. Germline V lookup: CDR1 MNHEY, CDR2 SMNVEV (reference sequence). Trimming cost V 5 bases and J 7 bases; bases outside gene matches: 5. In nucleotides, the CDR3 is TGTGCCAGCAGTCCCCACAGGGGACAGCCCCAGCATTTT. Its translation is CASSPHRGQPQHF.

The CDR3 protein is CASSLGASLYYEQYF. CDR3 nucleotides: TGTGCCAGCAGCCTAGGGGCTTCTCTTTACTACGAGCAGTACTTC. The rearrangement uses TRBV27 and TRBJ2-7; tentative D call: TRBD1 (5 bases). The V gene lost 6 bases and the J gene lost 3 bases, with 18 bases spanning the gap. CDR1 and CDR2 (germline): MNHEY, SMNVEV (reference sequence). The CDR3 runs 15 residues.

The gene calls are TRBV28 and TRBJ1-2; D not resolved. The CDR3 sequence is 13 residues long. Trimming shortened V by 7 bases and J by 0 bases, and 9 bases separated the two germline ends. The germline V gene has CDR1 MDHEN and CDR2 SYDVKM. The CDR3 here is CASISDTNYGYTF. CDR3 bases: TGTGCCAGCATTTCCGACACTAACTATGGCTACACCTTC.

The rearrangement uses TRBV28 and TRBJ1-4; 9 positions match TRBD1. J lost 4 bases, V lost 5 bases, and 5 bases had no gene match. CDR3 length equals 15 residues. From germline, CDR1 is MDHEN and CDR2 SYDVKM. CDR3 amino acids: CASSTNRGLNEKLFF. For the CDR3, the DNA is TGTGCCAGCAGTACAAACAGGGGGCTTAATGAAAAACTGTTTTTT.

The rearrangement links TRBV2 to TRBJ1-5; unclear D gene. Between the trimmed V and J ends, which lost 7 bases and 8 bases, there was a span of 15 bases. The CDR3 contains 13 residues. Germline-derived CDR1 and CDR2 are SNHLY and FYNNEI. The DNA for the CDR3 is TGTGCCAGCACCCGAGGGTACGGGGAGCCCCAGCATTTT. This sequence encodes CASTRGYGEPQHF. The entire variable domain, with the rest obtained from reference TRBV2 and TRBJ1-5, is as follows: EPEVTQTPSHQVTQMGQEVILRCVPISNHLYFYWYRQILGQKVEFLVSFYNNEISEKSEIFDDQFSVERPDGSNFTLKIRSTKLEDSAMYFCASTRGYGEPQHFGDGTRLSIL.

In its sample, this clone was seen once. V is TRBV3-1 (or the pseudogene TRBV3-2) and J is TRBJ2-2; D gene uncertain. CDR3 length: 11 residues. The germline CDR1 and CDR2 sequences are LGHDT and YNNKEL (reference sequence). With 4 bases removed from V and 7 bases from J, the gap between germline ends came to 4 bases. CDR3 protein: CASSLVGELFF. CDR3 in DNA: TGTGCCAGCAGCCTAGTCGGGGAGCTGTTTTTT.

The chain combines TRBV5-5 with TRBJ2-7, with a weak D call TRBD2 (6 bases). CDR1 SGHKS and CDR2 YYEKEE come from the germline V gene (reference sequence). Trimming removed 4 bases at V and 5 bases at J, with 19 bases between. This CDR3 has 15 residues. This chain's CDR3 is CASSTSGLWRDEQYF. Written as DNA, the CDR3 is TGTGCCAGCAGCACATCGGGCCTGTGGAGGGACGAGCAGTACTTC.

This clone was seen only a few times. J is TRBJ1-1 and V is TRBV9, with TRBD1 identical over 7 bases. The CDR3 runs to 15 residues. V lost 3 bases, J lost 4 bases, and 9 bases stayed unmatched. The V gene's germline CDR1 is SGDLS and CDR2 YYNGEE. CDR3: CASSADREAPTEAFF. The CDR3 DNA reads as TGTGCCAGCAGCGCCGACAGGGAGGCGCCCACTGAAGCTTTCTTT.

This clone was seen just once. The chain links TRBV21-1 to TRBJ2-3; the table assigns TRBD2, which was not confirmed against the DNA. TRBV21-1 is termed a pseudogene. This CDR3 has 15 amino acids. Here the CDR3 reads CASSSGTSGEDTQYF. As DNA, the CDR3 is TGTGCCAGCAGCAGTGGGACTAGCGGAGAAGATACGCAGTATTTT.

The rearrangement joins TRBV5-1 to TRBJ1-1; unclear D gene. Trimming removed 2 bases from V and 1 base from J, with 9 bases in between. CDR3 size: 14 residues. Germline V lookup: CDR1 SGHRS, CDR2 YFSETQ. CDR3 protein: CASSFIEGNTEAFF. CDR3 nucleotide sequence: TGCGCCAGCAGCTTTATCGAGGGGAACACTGAAGCTTTCTTT. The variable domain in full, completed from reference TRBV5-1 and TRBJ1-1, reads KAGVTQTPRYLIKTRGQQVTLSCSPISGHRSVSWYQQTPGQGLQFLFEYFSETQRNKGNFPGRFSGRQFSNSRSEMNVSTLELGDSALYLCASSFIEGNTEAFFGQGTRLTVV.

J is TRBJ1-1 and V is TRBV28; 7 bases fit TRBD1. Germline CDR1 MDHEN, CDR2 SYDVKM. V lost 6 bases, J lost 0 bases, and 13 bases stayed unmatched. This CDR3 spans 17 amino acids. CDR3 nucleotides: TGTGCCAGCAGGAACCGCGGGACAGATCCTATGAACACTGAAGCTTTCTTT. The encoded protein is CASRNRGTDPMNTEAFF.

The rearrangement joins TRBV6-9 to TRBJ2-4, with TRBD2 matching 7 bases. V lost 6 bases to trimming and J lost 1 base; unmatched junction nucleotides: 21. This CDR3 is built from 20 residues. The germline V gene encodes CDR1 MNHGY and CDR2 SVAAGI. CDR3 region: CASSPRLASPHLRAKNIQYF. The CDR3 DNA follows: TGTGCCAGCAGCCCCAGACTAGCCTCACCCCATCTTCGGGCCAAAAACATTCAGTACTTC.

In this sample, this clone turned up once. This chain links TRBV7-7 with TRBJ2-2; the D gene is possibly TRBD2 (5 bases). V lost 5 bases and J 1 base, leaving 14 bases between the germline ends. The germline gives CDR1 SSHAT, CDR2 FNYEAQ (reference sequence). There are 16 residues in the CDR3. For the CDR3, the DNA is TGTGCCAGCAGCGCGCGTGGAGGAAGGAACACCGGGGAGCTGTTTTTT. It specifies CASSARGGRNTGELFF. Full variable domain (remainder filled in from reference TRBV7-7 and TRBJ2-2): GAGVSQSPRYKVTKRGQDVTLRCDPISSHATLYWYQQALGQGPEFLTYFNYEAQPDKSGLPSDRFSAERPEGSISTLTIQRTEQRDSAMYRCASSARGGRNTGELFFGEGSRLTVL.

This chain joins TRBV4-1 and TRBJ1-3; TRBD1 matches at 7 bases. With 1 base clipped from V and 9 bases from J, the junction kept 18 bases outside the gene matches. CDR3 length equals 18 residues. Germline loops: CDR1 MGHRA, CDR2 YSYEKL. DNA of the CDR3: TGCGCCAGCAGCCAAGTCGAATCCCCCGACAGGGTTCGGAGCACCATATATTTT. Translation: CASSQVESPDRVRSTIYF.

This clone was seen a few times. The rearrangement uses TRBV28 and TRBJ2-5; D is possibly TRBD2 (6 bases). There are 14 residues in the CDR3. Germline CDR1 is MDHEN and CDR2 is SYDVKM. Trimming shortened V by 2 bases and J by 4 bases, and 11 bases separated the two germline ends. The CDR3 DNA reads TGTGCCAGCAGTTTACCGGGAGCGGGAGAGACCCAGTACTTC. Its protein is CASSLPGAGETQYF.

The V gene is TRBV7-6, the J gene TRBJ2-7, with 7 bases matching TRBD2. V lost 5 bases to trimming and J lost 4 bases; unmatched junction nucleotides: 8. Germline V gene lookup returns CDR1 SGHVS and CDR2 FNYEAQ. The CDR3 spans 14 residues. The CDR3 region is CASSLGSSGYEQYF. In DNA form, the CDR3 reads TGTGCCAGCAGCCTTGGGTCTAGCGGATACGAGCAGTACTTC. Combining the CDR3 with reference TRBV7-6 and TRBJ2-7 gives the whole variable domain GAGVSQSPRYKVTKRGQDVALRCDPISGHVSLYWYRQALGQGPEFLTYFNYEAQQDKSGLPNDRFSAERPEGSISTLTIQRTEQRDSAMYRCASSLGSSGYEQYFGPGTRLTVT.

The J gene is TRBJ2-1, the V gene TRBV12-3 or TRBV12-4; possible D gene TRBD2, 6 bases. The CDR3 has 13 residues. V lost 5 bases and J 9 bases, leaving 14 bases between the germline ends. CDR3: CASSAASVGEQFF. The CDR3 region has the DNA TGTGCCAGCAGTGCGGCTAGCGTTGGTGAGCAGTTCTTC.

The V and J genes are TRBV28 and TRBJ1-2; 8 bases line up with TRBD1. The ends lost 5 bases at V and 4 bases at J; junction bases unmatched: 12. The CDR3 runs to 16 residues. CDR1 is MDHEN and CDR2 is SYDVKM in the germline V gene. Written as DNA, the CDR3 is TGTGCCAGCAGTATCACCTCAGGGGGCACCCCCTATGGCTACACCTTC. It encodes CASSITSGGTPYGYTF.

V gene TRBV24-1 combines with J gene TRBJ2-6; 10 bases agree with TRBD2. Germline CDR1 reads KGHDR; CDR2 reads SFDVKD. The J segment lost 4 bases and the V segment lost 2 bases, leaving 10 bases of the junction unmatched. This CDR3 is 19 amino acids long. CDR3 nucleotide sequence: TGTGCCACCAGTGATTCAAGCGGGAGGGCGTGGAGCGGGGCCAACGTCCTGACTTTC. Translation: CATSDSSGRAWSGANVLTF.

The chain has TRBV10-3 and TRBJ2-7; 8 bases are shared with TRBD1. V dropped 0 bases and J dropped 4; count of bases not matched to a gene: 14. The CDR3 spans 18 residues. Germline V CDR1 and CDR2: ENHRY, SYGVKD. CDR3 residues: CAISESKGSQGAFYEQYF. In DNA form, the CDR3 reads TGTGCCATCAGTGAGTCGAAGGGAAGTCAGGGGGCCTTTTACGAGCAGTACTTC.

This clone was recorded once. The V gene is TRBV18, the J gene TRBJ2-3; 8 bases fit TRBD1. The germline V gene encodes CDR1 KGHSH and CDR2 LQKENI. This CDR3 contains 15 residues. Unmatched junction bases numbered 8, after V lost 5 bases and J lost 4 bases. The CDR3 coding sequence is TGTGCCAGCTCAAAGCATGCAGGGGGCGCAGATACGCAGTATTTT. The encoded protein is CASSKHAGGADTQYF.

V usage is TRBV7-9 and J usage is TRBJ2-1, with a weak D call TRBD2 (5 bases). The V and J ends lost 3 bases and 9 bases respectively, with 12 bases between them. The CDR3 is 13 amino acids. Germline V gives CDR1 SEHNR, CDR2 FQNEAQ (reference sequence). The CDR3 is CASSFLSGFEQFF. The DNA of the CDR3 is TGTGCCAGCAGCTTTCTTTCGGGATTTGAGCAGTTCTTC.